The clone carrying this T cell receptor beta chain came up many times. Its antigen is not identified. The sample comes from a study of Graves' ophthalmopathy and Graves' hyperthyroidism. Overall study findings and caveats: Blood also carried most expanded thyroid clonotypes exceeding 0.001 frequency. Ophthalmopathy was separated from stable hyperthyroidism by a 13-signature model with 87.88% sensitivity and approximately 81% specificity.

CDR3 regions of TCR beta were amplified from RNA transcripts. Second-round multiplex PCR came after first-round RT-PCR with HTBI primers. In TCRdb, the multiplex PCR reads were re-called with MiXCR into one record per CDR3 protein. The sample has a few hundred thousand distinct CDR3 sequences, under 45% seen once. Hyperthyroidism patients had new diagnoses, durations under 2 months, and ages of 18 to 65. The authors diagnosed from clinical symptoms, serum thyroxine, TRAb, thyroid ultrasound and orbital computed tomography. The CDR3 has 14 amino acids. Between the trimmed V and J ends, which lost 7 bases and 8 bases, there was a span of 17 bases. The germline V gene has CDR1 SNHLY and CDR2 FYNNEI.

The sequenced sample was peripheral blood or thyroid tissue (not recorded which). This receptor was identified in an adult man with Graves' hyperthyroidism. The chain carries TRBV2 and TRBJ1-4; D not resolved. The CDR3 DNA sequence: TGTGCCAGCACTACTTACGGGTTAAGGGAAAAACTGTTTTTT. Translating gives CASTTYGLREKLFF.